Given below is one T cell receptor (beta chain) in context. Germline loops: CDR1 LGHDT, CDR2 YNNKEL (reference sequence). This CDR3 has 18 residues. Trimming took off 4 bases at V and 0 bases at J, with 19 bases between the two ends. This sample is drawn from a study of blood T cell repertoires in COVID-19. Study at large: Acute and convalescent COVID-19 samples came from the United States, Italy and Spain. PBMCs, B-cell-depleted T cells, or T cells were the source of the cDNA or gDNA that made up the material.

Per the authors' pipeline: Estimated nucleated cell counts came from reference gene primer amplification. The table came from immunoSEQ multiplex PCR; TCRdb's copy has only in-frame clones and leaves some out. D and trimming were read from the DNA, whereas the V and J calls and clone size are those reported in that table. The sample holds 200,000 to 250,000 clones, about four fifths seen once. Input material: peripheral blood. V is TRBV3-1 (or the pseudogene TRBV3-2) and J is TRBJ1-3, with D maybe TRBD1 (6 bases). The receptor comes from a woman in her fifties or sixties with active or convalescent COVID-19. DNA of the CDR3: TGTGCCAGCAGCCGCCTACAGGGAATCGGCGGCTCTGGAAACACCATATATTTT. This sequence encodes CASSRLQGIGGSGNTIYF.